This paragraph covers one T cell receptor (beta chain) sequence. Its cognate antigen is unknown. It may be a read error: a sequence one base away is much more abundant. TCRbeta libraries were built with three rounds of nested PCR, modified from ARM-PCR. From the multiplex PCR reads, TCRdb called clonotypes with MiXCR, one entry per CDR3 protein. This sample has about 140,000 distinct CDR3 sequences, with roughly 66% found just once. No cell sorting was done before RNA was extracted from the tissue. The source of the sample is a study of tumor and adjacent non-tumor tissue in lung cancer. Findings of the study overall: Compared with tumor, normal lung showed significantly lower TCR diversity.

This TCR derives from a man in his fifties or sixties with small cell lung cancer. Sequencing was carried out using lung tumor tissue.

CDR3 amino acids: CSVGLAGSKADEQSF. The CDR3 nucleotides read TGCAGCGTTGGACTAGCGGGAAGTAAGGCGGATGAGCAGTCCTTC. The chain combines TRBV29-1 with TRBJ2-1, with 11 positions matching TRBD2. The germline gives CDR1 SQVTM, CDR2 ANQGSEA. This CDR3 comprises 15 residues.